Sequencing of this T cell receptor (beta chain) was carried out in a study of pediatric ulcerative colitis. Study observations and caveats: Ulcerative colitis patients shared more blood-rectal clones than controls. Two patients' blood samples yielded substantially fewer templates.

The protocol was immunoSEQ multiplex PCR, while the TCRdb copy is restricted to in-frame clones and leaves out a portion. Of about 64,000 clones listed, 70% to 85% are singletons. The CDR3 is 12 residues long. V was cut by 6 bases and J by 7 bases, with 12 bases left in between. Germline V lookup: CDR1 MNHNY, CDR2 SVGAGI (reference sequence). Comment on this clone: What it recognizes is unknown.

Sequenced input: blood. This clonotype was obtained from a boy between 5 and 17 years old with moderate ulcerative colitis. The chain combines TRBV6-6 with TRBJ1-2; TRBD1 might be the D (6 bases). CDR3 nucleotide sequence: TGTGCCAGCAGGACGGGACATTTTGGCTACACCTTC. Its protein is CASRTGHFGYTF.